These T cell receptor beta chains were read from a single sample in a study of cytomegalovirus exposure and HLA in healthy donors. Sequencing used immunoSEQ multiplex PCR; TCRdb keeps in-frame clones, though not all of them. Its table lists under 75,000 clones. Material for sequencing was PBMCs. The receptors were sampled from a female donor in good health and CMV-seropositive. Each CDR3 is given with its conserved first and last residue. Each record gives: CDR3 DNA, CDR3 protein, J gene, D gene, V gene, CDR3 length. The D gene is left open where the match is weak.

CDR3nt: TGTGCCAGCAGCGTAGCCGGGACTAGTTATGAGCAGTTCTTC; CDR3aa: CASSVAGTSYEQFF; j_gene: TRBJ2-1; d_gene: TRBD2; v_gene: TRBV9; len: 14
CDR3nt: TGTGCCAGCAGCTTAGTGGGACAGGGGGCAGGTTCACCCCTCCACTTT; CDR3aa: CASSLVGQGAGSPLHF; j_gene: TRBJ1-6; d_gene: TRBD1; v_gene: TRBV13; len: 16
CDR3nt: TGTGCCAGCACCACCGGGACAGGGTTCTACGAGCAGTACTTC; CDR3aa: CASTTGTGFYEQYF; j_gene: TRBJ2-7; d_gene: TRBD1; v_gene: TRBV7-2; len: 14
CDR3nt: TGTGCCAGCAGGGTCTTAGCAATGAACACTGAAGCTTTCTTT; CDR3aa: CASRVLAMNTEAFF; j_gene: TRBJ1-1; d_gene: -; v_gene: TRBV28; len: 14
CDR3nt: TGTGCCTGGAGTGTAATGGGAGGCCCCGACAATGAGCAGTTCTTC; CDR3aa: CAWSVMGGPDNEQFF; j_gene: TRBJ2-1; d_gene: -; v_gene: TRBV30; len: 15
CDR3nt: TGTGCCAGCAGCTACGACCGGGACATCGGTTCACGCCAGCATTTT; CDR3aa: CASSYDRDIGSRQHF; j_gene: TRBJ1-5; d_gene: -; v_gene: TRBV7-2; len: 15
CDR3nt: TGTGCCGGAGCGGGGTTGAACACCGGGGAGCTGTTTTTT; CDR3aa: CAGAGLNTGELFF; j_gene: TRBJ2-2; d_gene: TRBD2; v_gene: TRBV30; len: 13
CDR3nt: TGTGCCAGCAGCTTGGCCCAGGGTTCCTACGAGCAGTACTTC; CDR3aa: CASSLAQGSYEQYF; j_gene: TRBJ2-7; d_gene: -; v_gene: TRBV5-5; len: 14
CDR3nt: TGTGCCAGTCACGACATGATCTATGGCTACACCTTC; CDR3aa: CASHDMIYGYTF; j_gene: TRBJ1-2; d_gene: -; v_gene: TRBV19; len: 12
CDR3nt: TGCGCCAGCAGCCAAGTACCGACAGGGGCGAGCACTGAAGCTTTCTTT; CDR3aa: CASSQVPTGASTEAFF; j_gene: TRBJ1-1; d_gene: TRBD1; v_gene: TRBV4-3; len: 16
CDR3nt: TGTGCCAGCAGCTCCGGACAGGCCGACCCATATGGCTACACCTTC; CDR3aa: CASSSGQADPYGYTF; j_gene: TRBJ1-2; d_gene: TRBD1; v_gene: TRBV7-9; len: 15
CDR3nt: TGCGCCAGCAGCGAATCCTGGAGCTCCTACGAGCAGTACTTC; CDR3aa: CASSESWSSYEQYF; j_gene: TRBJ2-7; d_gene: -; v_gene: TRBV4-1; len: 14
CDR3nt: TGTGCCAGCAGCCCTACAGGGGGCGACCAGCCCCAGCATTTT; CDR3aa: CASSPTGGDQPQHF; j_gene: TRBJ1-5; d_gene: TRBD1; v_gene: TRBV5-8; len: 14
CDR3nt: TGTGCCAGTAGCACCATTTCGGATCAGCCCCAGCATTTT; CDR3aa: CASSTISDQPQHF; j_gene: TRBJ1-5; d_gene: -; v_gene: TRBV19; len: 13
CDR3nt: TGTGCCAGCAGTGAGCAGGGATCCCTTAATAATTCACCCCTCCACTTT; CDR3aa: CASSEQGSLNNSPLHF; j_gene: TRBJ1-6; d_gene: -; v_gene: TRBV6-1; len: 16
CDR3nt: TGTGCCAGCAGCCAAGGGGGACAGGGCCACGAGCAGTACTTC; CDR3aa: CASSQGGQGHEQYF; j_gene: TRBJ2-7; d_gene: TRBD1; v_gene: TRBV4-2; len: 14
CDR3nt: TGTGCCAGCAGCCTCACAGGGGCCTCCTACGAGCAGTACTTC; CDR3aa: CASSLTGASYEQYF; j_gene: TRBJ2-7; d_gene: TRBD1; v_gene: TRBV5-6; len: 14
CDR3nt: TGTGCCAGTAGTAGAACAGGGAGAGTCTCCAATCAGCCCCAGCATTTT; CDR3aa: CASSRTGRVSNQPQHF; j_gene: TRBJ1-5; d_gene: -; v_gene: TRBV19; len: 16
CDR3nt: TGTGCCAGCAGGGGGCGAGGGGGCAGGAACACTGAAGCTTTCTTT; CDR3aa: CASRGRGGRNTEAFF; j_gene: TRBJ1-1; d_gene: TRBD1; v_gene: TRBV27; len: 15
CDR3nt: TGTGCCATCAGTGACGGGGATCAGCCCCAGCATTTT; CDR3aa: CAISDGDQPQHF; j_gene: TRBJ1-5; d_gene: -; v_gene: TRBV10-3; len: 12
CDR3nt: TGTGCCGCCCGGACAGTAGATTATGGCTACACCTTC; CDR3aa: CAARTVDYGYTF; j_gene: TRBJ1-2; d_gene: -; v_gene: TRBV28; len: 12
CDR3nt: TGTGCCAGCAGCCACGCCGGGGAATCACCCCTCCACTTT; CDR3aa: CASSHAGESPLHF; j_gene: TRBJ1-6; d_gene: -; v_gene: TRBV11-3; len: 13
CDR3nt: TGTGCCAGTAGTATAGCCGGGACAGGGGGCTACGAGCAGTACTTC; CDR3aa: CASSIAGTGGYEQYF; j_gene: TRBJ2-7; d_gene: TRBD1; v_gene: TRBV19; len: 15
CDR3nt: TGTGCCAGCAGCTCCCACCCGAGGGACATTCAGTACTTC; CDR3aa: CASSSHPRDIQYF; j_gene: TRBJ2-4; d_gene: -; v_gene: TRBV7-2; len: 13
CDR3nt: TGTGCCAGCAGTTTCGACGGACAGGGTCATTCAACTGAAGCTTTCTTT; CDR3aa: CASSFDGQGHSTEAFF; j_gene: TRBJ1-1; d_gene: TRBD1; v_gene: TRBV28; len: 16
CDR3nt: TGTGCCAGCTCACTAAACAGCCAAGGGGCTGTCTATGGCTACACCTTC; CDR3aa: CASSLNSQGAVYGYTF; j_gene: TRBJ1-2; d_gene: -; v_gene: TRBV18; len: 16
CDR3nt: TGTGCCAGCAGTTTTGGACTAGCGGGAGGTAACACCGGGGAGCTGTTTTTT; CDR3aa: CASSFGLAGGNTGELFF; j_gene: TRBJ2-2; d_gene: TRBD2; v_gene: TRBV28; len: 17
CDR3nt: TGTGCCAGCAGCCAAGAACTCTTAGGACTAGCGGTGACCGGGGAGCTGTTTTTT; CDR3aa: CASSQELLGLAVTGELFF; j_gene: TRBJ2-2; d_gene: TRBD2; v_gene: TRBV4-2; len: 18
CDR3nt: TGTGCCAGCAGCAGGACAGGGGATAGCAATCAGCCCCAGCATTTT; CDR3aa: CASSRTGDSNQPQHF; j_gene: TRBJ1-5; d_gene: TRBD1; v_gene: TRBV7-2; len: 15
CDR3nt: TGCGCCAGCAGCCCTGTCGGGAGCAACGAGCAGTACTTC; CDR3aa: CASSPVGSNEQYF; j_gene: TRBJ2-7; d_gene: -; v_gene: TRBV4-1; len: 13
CDR3nt: TGTGCCAGCAGTCCACACCAGGGGGACACTGAAGCTTTCTTT; CDR3aa: CASSPHQGDTEAFF; j_gene: TRBJ1-1; d_gene: TRBD1; v_gene: TRBV28; len: 14
CDR3nt: TGTGCCAGCAGCCGACAGGGGACGAACACTGAAGCTTTCTTT; CDR3aa: CASSRQGTNTEAFF; j_gene: TRBJ1-1; d_gene: TRBD1; v_gene: TRBV7-2; len: 14
CDR3nt: TGTGCCAGCTCACCACCGTCCCACACCTACGAGCAGTACTTC; CDR3aa: CASSPPSHTYEQYF; j_gene: TRBJ2-7; d_gene: -; v_gene: TRBV18; len: 14
CDR3nt: TGTGCCAGCAGCCCGGGACTGATCACCGGGGAGCTGTTTTTT; CDR3aa: CASSPGLITGELFF; j_gene: TRBJ2-2; d_gene: -; v_gene: TRBV7-2; len: 14
CDR3nt: TGTGCCTGGAGCCGGGACTGGACCTATGGCTACACCTTC; CDR3aa: CAWSRDWTYGYTF; j_gene: TRBJ1-2; d_gene: -; v_gene: TRBV30; len: 13
CDR3nt: TGTGCCAGCTTCCGGGACTCCAATTACAATGAGCAGTTCTTC; CDR3aa: CASFRDSNYNEQFF; j_gene: TRBJ2-1; d_gene: -; v_gene: TRBV28; len: 14
CDR3nt: TGCAGCGTTGGACAGGGGAACGAGCAGTACTTC; CDR3aa: CSVGQGNEQYF; j_gene: TRBJ2-7; d_gene: TRBD1; v_gene: TRBV29-1; len: 11
CDR3nt: TGTGCCAGCAGCCCGGCCGGCAGGGAAGGTAATTCACCCCTCCACTTT; CDR3aa: CASSPAGREGNSPLHF; j_gene: TRBJ1-6; d_gene: -; v_gene: TRBV28; len: 16
CDR3nt: TGTGCCATCAGTGTCAGGGGATACGAGCAGTACTTC; CDR3aa: CAISVRGYEQYF; j_gene: TRBJ2-7; d_gene: -; v_gene: TRBV10-3; len: 12
CDR3nt: TGTGCCAGCAGCCCATCGGGACAGGGGGTATTGGCCGGGGAGCTGTTTTTT; CDR3aa: CASSPSGQGVLAGELFF; j_gene: TRBJ2-2; d_gene: TRBD1; v_gene: TRBV7-9; len: 17
CDR3nt: TGTGCCAGCAGCCCCGGGACAGGGGTTGGGACCATATATTTT; CDR3aa: CASSPGTGVGTIYF; j_gene: TRBJ1-3; d_gene: TRBD1; v_gene: TRBV28; len: 14
CDR3nt: TGTGCCAGCAGTGAACTTGGCAGGGGGACCGGGGAGCTGTTTTTT; CDR3aa: CASSELGRGTGELFF; j_gene: TRBJ2-2; d_gene: TRBD1; v_gene: TRBV2; len: 15
CDR3nt: TGCGCCAGCAGCTCAACAGGGGGGGACTACGAGCAGTACTTC; CDR3aa: CASSSTGGDYEQYF; j_gene: TRBJ2-7; d_gene: -; v_gene: TRBV4-1; len: 14
CDR3nt: TGTGCCAGCTCACCACTATGGGAGGACACCGGGGAGCTGTTTTTT; CDR3aa: CASSPLWEDTGELFF; j_gene: TRBJ2-2; d_gene: -; v_gene: TRBV18; len: 15
CDR3nt: TGCGCCAGCAGGGCACAGCCAGACTATGGCTACACCTTC; CDR3aa: CASRAQPDYGYTF; j_gene: TRBJ1-2; d_gene: -; v_gene: TRBV5-1; len: 13
CDR3nt: TGCGCCAGCAGCTTGGGCAGCTCCTACGAGCAGTACTTC; CDR3aa: CASSLGSSYEQYF; j_gene: TRBJ2-7; d_gene: -; v_gene: TRBV5-1; len: 13
CDR3nt: TGTGCCAGCTCACCGCTCTATGACCCGGAGACCGGGGAGCTGTTTTTT; CDR3aa: CASSPLYDPETGELFF; j_gene: TRBJ2-2; d_gene: -; v_gene: TRBV18; len: 16
CDR3nt: TGTGCCAGCAGCTTGGGCAGGGAAAATCAGCCCCAGCATTTT; CDR3aa: CASSLGRENQPQHF; j_gene: TRBJ1-5; d_gene: -; v_gene: TRBV7-9; len: 14
CDR3nt: TGTGCCAGCAGCTTCGGGACAGGCGTCGAGACCCAGTACTTC; CDR3aa: CASSFGTGVETQYF; j_gene: TRBJ2-5; d_gene: TRBD1; v_gene: TRBV7-9; len: 14
CDR3nt: TGTGCCAGCAGCCTCACAGGGGGTACTGGGGCCAACGTCCTGACTTTC; CDR3aa: CASSLTGGTGANVLTF; j_gene: TRBJ2-6; d_gene: TRBD1; v_gene: TRBV5-8; len: 16
CDR3nt: TGTGCCAGCAGTCCCCTCCCAGGTGGGAGGGCCACTTACGAGCAGTACTTC; CDR3aa: CASSPLPGGRATYEQYF; j_gene: TRBJ2-7; d_gene: TRBD2; v_gene: TRBV27; len: 17